The 8 T cell receptor beta chains given below trace back to one sample, sequenced in a study of blood T cells in healthy people across ages. Next came a second PCR, run for about 6 to 12 cycles, which used a sample-barcoded 5' primer along with a J-beta primer mix. TCRdb called the 5' RACE reads again in MiXCR, with one record for every CDR3 protein. The table records 1,300,000 or so distinct CDR3 sequences, approximately 63% of them present only once. The sequencing sample was made of blood. The receptors were gathered from a man aged 18 to 35 in good health.

The J gene is TRBJ2-5, the V gene TRBV7-6, with D maybe TRBD2 (7 bases). Trimming cost V 4 bases and J 5 bases, with 23 bases left between them. Germline CDR1 and CDR2: SGHVS and FNYEAQ. The CDR3 totals 17 residues. The CDR3 sequence: CASSSGGQWGGWETQYF. CDR3 DNA sequence: TGTGCCAGCAGCTCAGGTGGACAGTGGGGGGGCTGGGAGACCCAGTACTTC.

This clonotype was observed a handful of times. The gene calls are TRBV12-3 or TRBV12-4 and TRBJ1-2; maybe TRBD1 (6 bases). CDR3 size: 15 residues. The ends were cut back, 5 bases at V and 3 bases at J, with 16 bases in the middle. DNA of the CDR3: TGTGCCAGCAGTCCGCCTGGAGGACAGTACTATGGCTACACCTTC. It yields the protein CASSPPGGQYYGYTF.

On this clonotype itself: This could be a read error, since a much larger clone is one nucleotide away. J is TRBJ2-1 and V is TRBV7-9; D gene uncertain. With 4 bases removed from V and 0 bases from J, the gap between germline ends came to 4 bases. Germline V gene lookup returns CDR1 SEHNR and CDR2 FQNEAQ (reference sequence). The CDR3 is 13 amino acids. CDR3 coding DNA: TGTGCCAGCAGCTCCGTCTCCTACAATGAGCAGTTCTTC. This sequence encodes CASSSVSYNEQFF.

In this sample, this clonotype turned up a few times. The chain combines TRBV25-1 with TRBJ2-5; no clear D. V was cut by 4 bases and J by 0 bases, with 18 bases left in between. The CDR3 consists of 17 residues. The V gene's germline CDR1 is MGHDK and CDR2 SYGVNS. CDR3 amino acids: CASSAPGRPPYQETQYF. The CDR3, as DNA: TGTGCCAGCAGTGCTCCCGGTAGGCCACCGTACCAAGAGACCCAGTACTTC.

This clonotype was picked up one time. The chain employs TRBV27 and TRBJ2-5, with D tentatively TRBD1 (6 bases). CDR3 length: 18 amino acids. CDR1 MNHEY and CDR2 SMNVEV come from the germline V gene (reference sequence). V lost 1 base and J 2 bases, leaving 20 bases between the germline ends. The CDR3 DNA reads as TGTGCCAGCAGTTTATTGGGGTGGGGACACCTAACTCAAGAGACCCAGTACTTC. It specifies CASSLLGWGHLTQETQYF.

V gene TRBV28 combines with J gene TRBJ2-3; D is possibly TRBD2 (5 bases). From germline, CDR1 is MDHEN and CDR2 SYDVKM. V lost 6 bases to trimming and J lost 7 bases, with 17 bases between them. This CDR3 is built from 14 residues. The CDR3 DNA is TGTGCCAGCAGCCGTAGCGACCCGTCTTATACGCAGTATTTT. Translated, it gives CASSRSDPSYTQYF.

This clonotype came up once. This chain uses TRBV3-1 with TRBJ2-1; 9 bases are shared with TRBD2. CDR3 length: 17 residues. The V and J ends lost 2 bases and 4 bases, in that order; junction bases with no gene match: 9. Germline CDR1 is LGHDT and CDR2 is YNNKEL (reference sequence). CDR3 in DNA: TGTGCCAGCAGCCAAAATATGCGGGAGGGCCTTTACAATGAGCAGTTCTTC. Translating gives CASSQNMREGLYNEQFF.

This chain links TRBV20-1 with TRBJ2-5; 7 nucleotides line up with TRBD2. There are 13 residues in the CDR3. The V gene's germline CDR1 is DFQATT and CDR2 SNEGSKA (reference sequence). J was trimmed by 4 bases and V by 3 bases; bases with no gene match: 5. As DNA, the CDR3 is TGCAGTGCTAGCGGGACGGGGGGAGAGACCCAGTACTTC. This sequence encodes CSASGTGGETQYF.